The 29 T cell receptor beta chains below come from one sample, sequenced in a study of blood T cell repertoires in COVID-19 (dated by TCRdb to about 2020). Library method: the immunoSEQ multiplex PCR assay. TCRdb retrieved this table from immuneACCESS and kept in-frame rearrangements only. Not all clones are present; in checked studies, unresolved V genes account for under half, and no reason is known for the remainder. Within this sample are about 200,000 clones, with about 88% of them counted one time only. The biggest ten clones account for less than 5.5% of the sample. The sample comprised peripheral blood. The receptors here all came from a woman aged 80 or older with acute or convalescent COVID-19.

The CDR3 nucleotides are TGTGCCAGCAGCGTAGGGTGGGGAGGCGGGGACACTGAAGCTTTCTTT. Translating it yields CASSVGWGGGDTEAFF. This sequence joins TRBV9 and TRBJ1-1; D unresolved. Deletions cut 0 bases from V and 3 bases from J, with 15 bases between. CDR1 is SGDLS and CDR2 is YYNGEE in the germline V gene. The CDR3 sequence is 16 residues long.

The V and J genes are TRBV18 and TRBJ1-5; the D is unclear. Deletions cut 6 bases from V and 2 bases from J, with 14 bases between. Germline V lookup: CDR1 KGHSH, CDR2 LQKENI. CDR3 length: 15 amino acids. CDR3 in DNA: TGTGCCAGCTCTCTAGTTACTCTGGGCAATCAGCCCCAGCATTTT. Encoded protein: CASSLVTLGNQPQHF.

The V call is TRBV5-4, the J call TRBJ1-1; 8 bases match TRBD1. This CDR3 has 15 amino acids. J lost 1 base, V lost 4 bases, and 6 bases had no gene match. CDR1 and CDR2 from the germline V gene are SGHNT and YYREEE (reference sequence). The CDR3, as DNA: TGTGCCAGCAGCCCCGGACAGGGATCGAACACTGAAGCTTTCTTT. It encodes CASSPGQGSNTEAFF.

The V gene is TRBV7-9, the J gene TRBJ1-2; D is undetermined. CDR1 SEHNR and CDR2 FQNEAQ come from the germline V gene (reference sequence). CDR3 length: 14 amino acids. V was clipped by 10 bases and J by 8 bases, with 23 bases between them. CDR3 protein: CATGGETLPLGYTF. For the CDR3, the DNA is TGTGCCACCGGTGGGGAGACTCTACCCTTAGGCTACACCTTC.

V and J are TRBV27 and TRBJ1-5; D uncertain. The germline V gene has CDR1 MNHEY and CDR2 SMNVEV (reference sequence). Between the trimmed V and J ends, which lost 0 bases and 7 bases, there was a span of 16 bases. The CDR3 length is 16 residues. Written as DNA, the CDR3 is TGTGCCAGCAGTTTATCCCGGGGTATTGTTCCGCAGCCCCAGCATTTT. Translated, it gives CASSLSRGIVPQPQHF.

The genes are TRBV27 and TRBJ2-3; 7 nucleotides line up with TRBD1. Germline V gene lookup returns CDR1 MNHEY and CDR2 SMNVEV (reference sequence). The V segment lost 6 bases and the J segment 3 bases; nucleotides outside the gene matches: 12. The CDR3 contains 16 residues. The CDR3 DNA follows: TGTGCCAGCAGCCATAGACAGGGCGGTACAACAGATACGCAGTATTTT. It codes for CASSHRQGGTTDTQYF.

The V and J genes are TRBV5-4 and TRBJ2-3; 10 nucleotides align to TRBD2. The CDR3 contains 20 residues. Per the germline V gene, CDR1 is SGHNT and CDR2 is YYREEE (reference sequence). V dropped 3 bases and J dropped 0; count of bases not matched to a gene: 16. CDR3 DNA sequence: TGTGCCAGCAGCTCTGGCAGGTGGGCTAGCGGGAGCTCTAGCACAGATACGCAGTATTTT. Amino acid sequence: CASSSGRWASGSSSTDTQYF.

The J gene is TRBJ2-3, the V gene TRBV12-3 or TRBV12-4, with 7 bases matching TRBD1. Trimming took 6 bases from V and 0 from J; bases not matched to a gene: 0. The CDR3 covers 13 residues. The DNA of the CDR3 is TGTGCCAGCAGGGGACAGAGCACAGATACGCAGTATTTT. Protein sequence: CASRGQSTDTQYF.

This clone was counted a single time. The chain is built from TRBV18 and TRBJ1-1, with 8 bases aligning to TRBD1. Per the germline V gene, CDR1 is KGHSH and CDR2 is LQKENI. The CDR3 consists of 16 residues. Unmatched junction bases numbered 9, after V lost 2 bases and J lost 4 bases. In DNA form, the CDR3 reads TGTGCCAGCTCACCAGGCAGGGGGCGGGTGGGCACTGAAGCTTTCTTT. Its translation is CASSPGRGRVGTEAFF.

This rearrangement joins TRBV6-5 to TRBJ2-1, with D perhaps TRBD1 (6 bases). Germline V gene sequence: CDR1 MNHEY, CDR2 SVGAGI. The CDR3 is 14 amino acids. V was shortened by 6 bases and J by 2 bases, with 11 bases between the two germline ends. CDR3 protein: CASRGQGTYNEQFF. For the CDR3, the DNA is TGTGCCAGCAGGGGGCAGGGGACCTACAATGAGCAGTTCTTC.

This clone showed up just once. The rearrangement joins TRBV6-5 to TRBJ1-2, with TRBD1 as a possible D gene (6 bases). This CDR3 comprises 15 residues. Germline values: CDR1 MNHEY, CDR2 SVGAGI. Trimming cost V 3 bases and J 2 bases, with 13 bases left between them. The CDR3 DNA follows: TGTGCCAGCAGTTATGGGGGCAGGGCAAACTATGGCTACACCTTC. It yields the protein CASSYGGRANYGYTF.

The chain uses TRBV30 and TRBJ1-1; perhaps TRBD1 as D (6 bases). Per the germline V gene, CDR1 is GTSNPN and CDR2 is SVGIG (reference sequence). Between the trimmed V and J ends, which lost 4 bases and 3 bases, there was a span of 18 bases. This CDR3 is 15 amino acids long. DNA for the CDR3: TGTGCCTGGAAGACCCAGGGGCTCGGGGACACTGAAGCTTTCTTT. This translates into CAWKTQGLGDTEAFF. Full variable domain (rest looked up from reference TRBV30 and TRBJ1-1): SQTIHQWPATLVQPVGSPLSLECTVEGTSNPNLYWYRQAAGRGLQLLFYSVGIGQISSEVPQNLSASRPQDRQFILSSKKLLLSDSGFYLCAWKTQGLGDTEAFFGQGTRLTVV.

The rearrangement joins TRBV30 to TRBJ2-7; TRBD2 is a possible D gene (6 bases). Trimming took 0 bases from V and 2 from J, leaving 17 bases between them. From germline, CDR1 is GTSNPN and CDR2 SVGIG (reference sequence). The CDR3 is made up of 16 amino acids. The CDR3: CAWSVGGLARTYEQYF. The CDR3 DNA sequence: TGTGCCTGGAGTGTCGGAGGCCTAGCGCGAACCTACGAGCAGTACTTC.

J is TRBJ2-3 and V is TRBV4-3; 10 nucleotides match TRBD2. The germline CDR1 and CDR2 sequences are LGHNA and YSLEER. V shed 0 bases and J 5 bases; nucleotides not matched to a gene: 8. The CDR3 totals 17 residues. The CDR3 is CASSQDEPLAGEDTQYF. The CDR3, as DNA: TGCGCCAGCAGCCAAGATGAACCCCTAGCGGGAGAAGATACGCAGTATTTT.

V and J are TRBV6-2 or TRBV6-3 and TRBJ2-2; D unclear. V was trimmed by 6 bases and J by 4 bases, leaving 15 bases between them. The CDR3 runs to 15 residues. From germline, CDR1 is MNHEY and CDR2 SVGEGT. As DNA, the CDR3 is TGTGCCAGCAGCCACCCTTCGAGTATCACCGGGGAGCTGTTTTTT. It encodes CASSHPSSITGELFF.

The chain joins TRBV7-3 to TRBJ1-1, with D perhaps matching TRBD1 (6 bases). Germline-derived CDR1 and CDR2 are SGHTA and FQGTGA. V dropped 2 bases and J dropped 3 bases, with 13 bases sitting between them. CDR3 size: 15 residues. CDR3 nucleotide sequence: TGTGCCAGCAGCTTATTTGGGGGCGCGGACACTGAAGCTTTCTTT. This sequence encodes CASSLFGGADTEAFF.

The genes are TRBV27 and TRBJ1-2, with 8 bases that match TRBD1. V was clipped by 3 bases and J by 7 bases; unmatched bases: 10. The CDR3 totals 15 residues. Looked up from germline, CDR1 is MNHEY and CDR2 is SMNVEV (reference sequence). Here the CDR3 reads CASSLSTGGGIGYTF. The CDR3 region has the DNA TGTGCCAGCAGTTTGAGTACAGGGGGTGGGATTGGCTACACCTTC.

This chain uses TRBV4-3 with TRBJ2-2; D uncertain. Trimming took 4 bases from V and 2 from J, leaving 8 bases between them. The CDR3 has 14 residues. Germline V gene lookup returns CDR1 LGHNA and CDR2 YSLEER. CDR3 sequence (DNA): TGCGCCAGCAGCCCCCTTTATAACACCGGGGAGCTGTTTTTT. Amino acid sequence: CASSPLYNTGELFF.

In nucleotides, the CDR3 is TGTGCCAGTAGTATTAATGCGTTCACCGGGGAGCTGTTTTTT. Amino acids: CASSINAFTGELFF. The chain is built from TRBV19 and TRBJ2-2; no definite D call. The V end was cut by 3 bases, the J end by 4 bases, with 9 bases between. CDR1 and CDR2 (germline): LNHDA, SQIVND (reference sequence). The CDR3 extends over 14 amino acids. Full variable domain (rest looked up from reference TRBV19 and TRBJ2-2): DGGITQSPKYLFRKEGQNVTLSCEQNLNHDAMYWYRQDPGQGLRLIYYSQIVNDFQKGDIAEGYSVSREKKESFPLTVTSAQKNPTAFYLCASSINAFTGELFFGEGSRLTVL.

The V gene is TRBV7-9, the J gene TRBJ1-1; D is uncertain. Per the germline V gene, CDR1 is SEHNR and CDR2 is FQNEAQ (reference sequence). The CDR3 length is 18 residues. V was shortened by 5 bases and J by 4 bases, with 26 bases between the two germline ends. CDR3 residues: CASSPTYGQARGGTEAFF. The CDR3 nucleotides read TGTGCCAGCAGCCCCACCTATGGGCAGGCCCGAGGAGGCACTGAAGCTTTCTTT.

This rearrangement joins TRBV5-1 to TRBJ2-7; 10 positions agree with TRBD1. V was clipped by 0 bases and J by 2 bases; unmatched bases: 2. The germline gives CDR1 SGHRS, CDR2 YFSETQ. This CDR3 is 15 amino acids long. In DNA form, the CDR3 reads TGCGCCAGCAGCTTGGAGACAGGGGGCGCCTACGAGCAGTACTTC. The encoded protein is CASSLETGGAYEQYF.

The gene calls are TRBV28 and TRBJ1-1; 9 bases line up with TRBD1. This CDR3 contains 15 residues. V shed 5 bases and J 5 bases; nucleotides not matched to a gene: 9. Germline V gene sequence: CDR1 MDHEN, CDR2 SYDVKM. In DNA form, the CDR3 reads TGTGCCAGCAGTACCCCGGGACAGGGTGCAACTGAAGCTTTCTTT. Amino acids: CASSTPGQGATEAFF.

The chain links TRBV12-3 or TRBV12-4 to TRBJ2-5; D is uncertain. This CDR3 has 12 amino acids. Trimming took off 5 bases at V and 4 bases at J, with 8 bases between the two ends. This CDR3 reads CASSAVGETQYF. In DNA form, the CDR3 reads TGTGCCAGCAGTGCGGTCGGAGAGACCCAGTACTTC.

This rearrangement joins TRBV5-8 to TRBJ1-5; weak D call: TRBD1 (5 bases). Trimming shortened V by 0 bases and J by 7 bases, and 14 bases separated the two germline ends. The CDR3 covers 15 residues. The germline gives CDR1 SGHTS, CDR2 YDEGEE. DNA for the CDR3: TGTGCCAGCAGCTTGGCCCTTTCGGGGGAACAGCCCCAGCATTTT. The encoded protein is CASSLALSGEQPQHF. The whole variable domain, filled in from reference TRBV5-8 and TRBJ1-5, reads EAGVTQSPTHLIKTRGQQATLRCSPISGHTSVYWYQQALGLGLQFLLWYDEGEERNRGNFPPRFSGRQFPNYSSELNVNALELEDSALYLCASSLALSGEQPQHFGDGTRLSIL.

A few counts support this clone. The chain has TRBV27 and TRBJ1-5; 8 bases are shared with TRBD1. The CDR3 spans 15 residues. Germline CDR1 is MNHEY and CDR2 is SMNVEV (reference sequence). V gave up 4 bases and J gave up 1 base; unmatched junction bases: 3. The chain's CDR3 is CASSYQGASNQPQHF. The CDR3 nucleotides are TGTGCCAGCAGTTACCAGGGGGCGAGCAATCAGCCCCAGCATTTT.

V is TRBV7-9 and J is TRBJ1-1, with D perhaps matching TRBD1 (6 bases). V was shortened by 6 bases and J by 1 base, with 9 bases between the two germline ends. Germline lookup yields CDR1 SEHNR and CDR2 FQNEAQ (reference sequence). The CDR3 runs to 13 residues. In nucleotides, the CDR3 is TGTGCCAGCAGTCCGACAGGGAACACTGAAGCTTTCTTT. This encodes CASSPTGNTEAFF.

The gene calls are TRBV5-1 and TRBJ2-1; 7 bases line up with TRBD2. This CDR3 is 15 amino acids long. With 0 bases clipped from V and 4 bases from J, the junction kept 4 bases outside the gene matches. Germline values: CDR1 SGHRS, CDR2 YFSETQ. The CDR3 DNA sequence: TGCGCCAGCAGCTTGGGGGGTAGCGGGTACAATGAGCAGTTCTTC. This sequence encodes CASSLGGSGYNEQFF.

The gene calls are TRBV24-1 and TRBJ1-2, with TRBD1 identical over 9 bases. The CDR3 contains 15 residues. With 7 bases clipped from V and 1 base from J, the junction kept 6 bases outside the gene matches. CDR1 is KGHDR and CDR2 is SFDVKD in the germline V gene. CDR3 coding DNA: TGTGCCACCAGCTCAGGGACAGGGAATAACTATGGCTACACCTTC. Translation gives CATSSGTGNNYGYTF.

As regards this clone: At one boundary the junction diverges from the germline segment, which might be a read error. The chain joins TRBV5-1 to TRBJ2-7; possibly TRBD1 for D (6 bases). The CDR3 runs to 15 residues. Germline V gene data show CDR1 as SGHRS and CDR2 as YFSETQ. CDR3: CASSTGQLPSHEQYF. The CDR3 bases are TGCGCCAGCAGCACTGGACAGCTTCCCTCCCACGAGCAGTACTTC.